This TCR beta chain appears in the sequencing data of a study of human T cells and chemical hapten exposure. Note on this clonotype: Its specificity is unknown.

Unique molecular identifiers were linked by the library to individual cDNA molecules. Each CDR3 protein is one row after TCRdb ran MiXCR on the RACE reads. The data contain about 340,000 distinct CDR3 sequences, around 7% of them singletons. Study outcomes and limitations: Following DPC sensitization, TCRs present above 1 in 1000 frequency showed no change. There was alopecia in the donors, so their immune response may differ from that of healthy people.

The time point was: patch test 1, 2 weeks after DPC sensitization. The sample's treatment: therapeutic diphenylcyclopropenone sensitization with weekly scalp DPC. Looked up from germline, CDR1 is LGHDT and CDR2 is YNNKEL (reference sequence). V was pared by 4 bases and J by 0 bases, with 12 bases between. This CDR3 has 15 amino acids. The material sequenced was whole blood, taken in connection with sensitization to the hapten diphenylcyclopropenone (DPC). This sequence originates from a woman between 18 and 30 years old with alopecia areata. Some clones in this sample may be carry-over from other donors' samples. The chain employs TRBV3-1 and TRBJ1-1, with D perhaps matching TRBD1 (6 bases). The DNA for the CDR3 is TGTGCCAGCAGCCCCCGGGACAACTTGAACACTGAAGCTTTCTTT. Protein product: CASSPRDNLNTEAFF.